This T cell receptor beta chain originates from a study of sequential checkpoint blockade in melanoma. Repertoires were generated with immunoSEQ multiplex PCR, while TCRdb's copy carries only in-frame clones and drops some. The data hold about 9,100 clones, with about 63% observed a single time. Specified treatment: randomized to nivolumab then ipilimumab (arm A) or the reverse (arm B). The specimen was CD8+ T cells sorted from blood (inferred from file names), collected from a patient given nivolumab and ipilimumab in sequence. This TCR was sampled from a human donor with melanoma.

The CDR3 DNA reads as TGTGCCAGCATAACAGGACCGAACTCTGGGGCCAACGTCCTGACTTTC. Translation gives CASITGPNSGANVLTF. J is TRBJ2-6 and V is TRBV2; D perhaps matches TRBD1 (5 bases). Germline V gene data show CDR1 as SNHLY and CDR2 as FYNNEI. The ends were cut back, 7 bases at V and 0 bases at J, with 13 bases in the middle. There are 16 residues in the CDR3.